These 6 T cell receptor beta chains share one sample of origin, sequenced in a study of blood T cell repertoires in COVID-19 (TCRdb year 2020). Library prep was done by the immunoSEQ multiplex PCR assay. As stored in TCRdb, this immuneACCESS dataset retains in-frame rearrangements with V and J assigned. A fraction of the clones does not appear; measured against another copy, unresolved V genes explain less than half of the discrepancy, and the remainder lacks a known reason. In all, the sample holds roughly 170,000 clones, and roughly 81% of those were seen once. The ten largest clonotypes hold around 5% of the sample. Sequenced sample: peripheral blood. The receptors originated from a woman in her forties or fifties with COVID-19, enrolled during active disease.

The V call is TRBV2, the J call TRBJ2-6, with no clear D. There are 15 residues in the CDR3. Germline loops: CDR1 SNHLY, CDR2 FYNNEI. Trimming left V 6 bases short and J 4 bases short, with 13 bases between. CDR3 bases: TGTGCCAGCAGCGCGGCCCAAGCGGGGGCCAACGTCCTGACTTTC. It translates to CASSAAQAGANVLTF. Full variable domain (remainder filled in from reference TRBV2 and TRBJ2-6): EPEVTQTPSHQVTQMGQEVILRCVPISNHLYFYWYRQILGQKVEFLVSFYNNEISEKSEIFDDQFSVERPDGSNFTLKIRSTKLEDSAMYFCASSAAQAGANVLTFGAGSRLTVL.

The chain combines TRBV6-6 with TRBJ1-3; D is perhaps TRBD1 (5 bases). V was pared by 8 bases and J by 3 bases, with 17 bases between. CDR1 is MNHNY, CDR2 SVGAGI, per germline (reference sequence). The CDR3 spans 15 residues. The CDR3 region is CASRPGGTIGNTIYF. CDR3 coding DNA: TGTGCCAGCCGACCCGGGGGGACGATTGGAAACACCATATATTTT.

The chain combines TRBV5-4 with TRBJ1-4; maybe TRBD1 (6 bases). CDR3 length equals 15 residues. V shed 3 bases and J shed 5 bases, with 14 bases lying between them. CDR1 and CDR2 from the germline V gene are SGHNT and YYREEE (reference sequence). The CDR3 is CASSSPGQENEKLFF. CDR3 DNA: TGTGCCAGCAGCTCGCCGGGACAAGAAAATGAAAAACTGTTTTTT.

V usage is TRBV5-6 and J usage is TRBJ2-7; D not certain. V lost 2 bases and J lost 2, with 11 bases in between. CDR1 and CDR2 (germline): SGHDT, YYEEEE. The CDR3 runs 14 residues. The CDR3 loop is CASSFYLSAYEQYF. CDR3 nucleotides: TGTGCCAGCAGCTTTTATCTGTCAGCCTACGAGCAGTACTTC.

The genes are TRBV18 and TRBJ1-2; D remains ambiguous. Germline-derived CDR1 and CDR2 are KGHSH and LQKENI. Trimming left V 0 bases short and J 7 bases short, with 15 bases between. The CDR3 loop spans 15 amino acids. The CDR3 nucleotides are TGTGCCAGCTCACCACCGATTAGCGACCGGGGTGGCTACACCTTC. It encodes CASSPPISDRGGYTF.

This chain uses TRBV11-1 with TRBJ2-7; 7 bases agree with TRBD2. V was pared by 5 bases and J by 6 bases, with 13 bases of the junction left unmatched. CDR3 length: 15 amino acids. CDR1 SGHAT and CDR2 FQDESV come from the germline V gene (reference sequence). The DNA for the CDR3 is TGTGCCAGCAGCCTCCAAGGGGAGGGTAGCTTCGAGCAGTACTTC. Encoded protein: CASSLQGEGSFEQYF.